Sequencing of this T cell receptor beta chain was carried out in a study of cytomegalovirus exposure and HLA in healthy donors. Study context: In an early release, HLA-typed donors contributed 90 million or so unique TCR sequences. Study results and caveats: Some TCR beta chains (more than 150 of them) were listed as cytomegalovirus-associated. A later analysis reported that several of the most significant clusters appeared to be linked to common viral pathogens, among them Epstein-Barr virus. Fewer N-insertions (relative to the roughly 610-donor mean) were reportedly seen in an Asian-associated ancestry cluster in a later analysis.

A word on this clone: As yet, its antigen is unknown.

Per germline, CDR1 LGHNT and CDR2 FRNRAP. The CDR3 extends over 14 amino acids. Trimming at V came to 6 bases and at J to 2 bases, leaving 5 bases not matched to a gene. Use of 60 Vbeta and 13 Jbeta primers characterized the PCR. The method was immunoSEQ multiplex PCR; TCRdb's version includes in-frame clones alone and lacks a portion of them. Of 95,000 to 150,000 clones listed, roughly 80% are singletons. This receptor was obtained from a man aged 55-75 years in good health and CMV-seropositive. The sequenced material came from PBMCs. This chain connects TRBV12-5 to TRBJ2-3, with 7 bases aligning to TRBD1. The CDR3 loop is CASGRTGVTDTQYF. The CDR3 coding sequence is TGTGCTAGTGGCCGAACAGGGGTCACAGATACGCAGTATTTT. Using reference TRBV12-5 and TRBJ2-3 for the parts outside the CDR3, the full variable domain is DARVTQTPRHKVTEMGQEVTMRCQPILGHNTVFWYRQTMMQGLELLAYFRNRAPLDDSGMPKDRFSAEMPDATLATLKIQPSEPRDSAVYFCASGRTGVTDTQYFGPGTRLTVL.